This entry lists 4 T cell receptor beta chains sequenced from one sample in a study of PD-1 blockade in classical Hodgkin lymphoma. Here immunoSEQ multiplex PCR was the method, and the copy in TCRdb shows in-frame clones only, minus some. Of 25,000 or so clones in the sample, around 70% are singletons; the top ten hold 12%. Each and every patient relapsed after autologous stem cell transplantation, and patients got differing brentuximab vedotin exposure. The sequences come from peripheral blood mononuclear cells (PBMCs), collected before the second cycle of nivolumab. Receptor source: a human donor with classical Hodgkin lymphoma.

The chain is built from TRBV5-1 and TRBJ1-4; tentative D call: TRBD1 (6 bases). From germline, CDR1 is SGHRS and CDR2 YFSETQ. This CDR3 region has 15 residues. Trimming pared 4 bases from V and 5 bases from J, leaving 15 bases between. The CDR3 region is CASSLQRGDNEKLFF. CDR3 DNA sequence: TGCGCCAGCAGCCTACAAAGGGGGGACAATGAAAAACTGTTTTTT.

This clone turned up a few times. The rearrangement joins TRBV30 to TRBJ2-7; D gene unclear. Between the trimmed V and J ends, which lost 1 base and 6 bases, there was a span of 13 bases. In germline, CDR1 is GTSNPN, CDR2 SVGIG (reference sequence). This CDR3 is built from 13 residues. This CDR3 is CAWSARVDGEQYF. The CDR3 bases are TGTGCCTGGAGTGCTCGGGTAGACGGCGAGCAGTACTTC.

V is TRBV29-1 and J is TRBJ1-1; 8 bases match TRBD1. Per germline, CDR1 SQVTM and CDR2 ANQGSEA. This CDR3 contains 13 residues. Germline trimming cut 7 bases from V and 0 bases from J; bases unmatched to any gene: 4. CDR3 protein: CSAKTGVNTEAFF. CDR3 nucleotide sequence: TGCAGCGCCAAGACAGGGGTGAACACTGAAGCTTTCTTT.

The chain uses TRBV19 and TRBJ1-5, with D perhaps TRBD1 (6 bases). The V gene's germline CDR1 is LNHDA and CDR2 SQIVND (reference sequence). Trimming left V 4 bases short and J 8 bases short, with 18 bases between. This CDR3 has 15 amino acids. The CDR3 sequence is CASSRAGAFTEPQHF. CDR3 nucleotides: TGTGCCAGTAGTAGGGCAGGGGCGTTTACGGAGCCCCAGCATTTT.